This TCR beta chain was captured in a study of cytomegalovirus exposure and HLA in healthy donors. Study at large: The 130 or so validation repertoires, a later analysis reported, used the same platform as the roughly 660 repertoires from the first cohort.

V lost 4 bases and J lost 5, with 17 bases in between. CDR3 length equals 15 residues. Germline V gene sequence: CDR1 MRHNA, CDR2 SNTAGT. Overall study findings and caveats: The tendency of first-cohort TCR clusters to co-occur in the 120 validation repertoires was identified by a subsequent analysis. Reportedly, diagnosis of cytomegalovirus status by the classifier showed high specificity and sensitivity.

Only in-frame clones appear in the TCRdb table, and some are missing; sequencing was by immunoSEQ multiplex PCR. The top ten clones hold roughly 29% of a sample with about 150,000 clones, about 80% of them seen once. Details on this clone: The antigen is not known.

This TCR derives from a man aged 25-40 years in good health and CMV-seropositive. This chain uses TRBV6-4 with TRBJ1-1, with D perhaps matching TRBD1 (5 bases). Sequencing was done on a sample of PBMCs. This chain's CDR3 is CASSALGLGKTEAFF. CDR3 sequence (DNA): TGTGCCAGCAGTGCCTTGGGGCTGGGTAAAACTGAAGCTTTCTTT.